The 2 T cell receptor beta chains reported below all come from one sample, sequenced in a study of response to subunit inactivated influenza vaccine. Each CDR3 protein gets one entry after TCRdb re-called the RT-PCR reads with MiXCR. The sample includes 560,000 or so distinct CDR3 sequences, approximately 7.1% of them seen just once. The starting material was PBMCs from blood, obtained 23 months after vaccination. The receptors here all came from a man between 50 and 75 years old who received an inactivated influenza vaccine.

This clonotype was detected only a few times. The genes are TRBV27 and TRBJ2-1; TRBD2 aligns across 8 bases. V lost 5 bases and J lost 2; bases outside the gene matches: 8. This CDR3 region has 16 residues. Germline loops: CDR1 MNHEY, CDR2 SMNVEV (reference sequence). The CDR3 nucleotides are TGTGCCAGCAGTCCAGGGACTAGGAGGACCTACAATGAGCAGTTCTTC. Translating gives CASSPGTRRTYNEQFF.

The genes are TRBV20-1 and TRBJ2-7, with 9 positions matching TRBD1. There are 18 residues in the CDR3. Losses at the gene ends were 0 bases for V and 4 bases for J; bases not matched to a gene: 16. The germline CDR1 and CDR2 sequences are DFQATT and SNEGSKA (reference sequence). Written as DNA, the CDR3 is TGCAGTGCTAGAGATACGAGGAGTTGGGACAGGGTGGGATACGAGCAGTACTTC. Amino acid sequence: CSARDTRSWDRVGYEQYF.